Presented here are 20 T cell receptor beta chains from one specimen sequenced in a study of blood T cell repertoires in COVID-19. Only in-frame clones appear in the TCRdb table, and some are missing; sequencing was by immunoSEQ multiplex PCR. The profile shows approximately 90,000 clones, roughly 78% of them singletons. Sequenced input: peripheral blood. Source of these receptors: a woman of 80 years or more with acute or convalescent COVID-19.

V usage is TRBV5-4 and J usage is TRBJ2-4; 16 bases are shared with TRBD2. The junction had 8 bases not matched to a gene; V was cut back by 4 bases and J by 10 bases. Per the germline V gene, CDR1 is SGHNT and CDR2 is YYREEE (reference sequence). The CDR3 runs 16 residues. The CDR3: CASSEGLAGGQGIQYF. The CDR3 nucleotides are TGTGCCAGCAGCGAGGGACTAGCGGGGGGGCAGGGGATTCAGTACTTC.

CDR3 coding DNA: TGTGCCTGGACTTCACCAGGGGGCGTGAAGCCCCAGCATTTT. Its protein product is CAWTSPGGVKPQHF. The V call is TRBV30, the J call TRBJ1-5; 8 bases align to TRBD1. Trimming at V came to 4 bases and at J to 8 bases, leaving 10 bases not matched to a gene. The CDR3 is 14 residues long. Germline V lookup: CDR1 GTSNPN, CDR2 SVGIG (reference sequence).

This sequence joins TRBV6-5 and TRBJ2-2; 9 bases match TRBD1. Germline V gives CDR1 MNHEY, CDR2 SVGAGI. This CDR3 has 14 residues. V was clipped by 7 bases and J by 4 bases; unmatched bases: 4. The CDR3 sequence: CASTKTGGTGELFF. DNA for the CDR3: TGTGCCAGCACCAAGACAGGGGGCACCGGGGAGCTGTTTTTT.

The V gene is TRBV11-2, the J gene TRBJ2-3; 10 bases map to TRBD1. This CDR3 contains 12 residues. Germline V gives CDR1 SGHAT, CDR2 FQNNGV. J was trimmed by 15 bases and V by 2 bases; bases with no gene match: 5. The CDR3 DNA reads TGTGCCAGCAGCTTATCCGGGACAGGGGAATATTTT. Protein: CASSLSGTGEYF. The whole variable domain, filled in from reference TRBV11-2 and TRBJ2-3, reads EAGVAQSPRYKIIEKRQSVAFWCNPISGHATLYWYQQILGQGPKLLIQFQNNGVVDDSQLPKDRFSAERLKGVDSTLKIQPAKLEDSAVYLCASSLSGTGEYFGPGTRLTVL.

The genes are TRBV6-6 and TRBJ1-6, with 8 nucleotides matching TRBD1. Germline CDR1 MNHNY, CDR2 SVGAGI (reference sequence). This CDR3 is 15 amino acids long. V lost 2 bases, J lost 7 bases, and 4 bases stayed unmatched. CDR3 in DNA: TGTGCCAGCAGTTACCGGGACAGGCGCAATTCACCCCTCCACTTT. Translated: CASSYRDRRNSPLHF.

This chain uses TRBV19 with TRBJ1-4, with 8 nucleotides matching TRBD1. The CDR3 has 17 amino acids. V was clipped by 5 bases and J by 4 bases; unmatched bases: 12. CDR1 LNHDA and CDR2 SQIVND come from the germline V gene (reference sequence). DNA for the CDR3: TGTGCCAGTAGTCATGGGATCACAGGGGGTGGTAATGAAAAACTGTTTTTT. This translates into CASSHGITGGGNEKLFF.

This chain connects TRBV19 to TRBJ1-5; no reliable D call. Germline V lookup: CDR1 LNHDA, CDR2 SQIVND (reference sequence). This CDR3 is 16 amino acids long. Trimming stripped 5 bases from V and 4 bases from J, with 18 bases between. The CDR3 region is CASSRPQEVMNQPQHF. For the CDR3, the DNA is TGTGCCAGTAGTCGACCCCAGGAGGTAATGAATCAGCCCCAGCATTTT.

The genes are TRBV19 and TRBJ2-2; no clear D gene. The germline V gene encodes CDR1 LNHDA and CDR2 SQIVND (reference sequence). The CDR3 is 15 residues long. The V end was cut by 7 bases, the J end by 6 bases, with 18 bases between. The CDR3 nucleotides read TGTGCCAGTATTTTAAGGCTAGGATTCTCCGGGGAGCTGTTTTTT. Protein sequence: CASILRLGFSGELFF. Full variable domain (remainder filled in from reference TRBV19 and TRBJ2-2): DGGITQSPKYLFRKEGQNVTLSCEQNLNHDAMYWYRQDPGQGLRLIYYSQIVNDFQKGDIAEGYSVSREKKESFPLTVTSAQKNPTAFYLCASILRLGFSGELFFGEGSRLTVL.

CDR3 in amino acids: CASAGTAYEQYF. The CDR3 DNA reads as TGTGCCAGCGCCGGGACAGCTTACGAGCAGTACTTC. The genes are TRBV3-1 (or the pseudogene TRBV3-2) and TRBJ2-7; 7 bases match TRBD1. V dropped 8 bases and J dropped 4; count of bases not matched to a gene: 5. The length of the CDR3 is 12 residues. CDR1 and CDR2 from the germline V gene are LGHDT and YNNKEL (reference sequence).

The table lists this clone with a few counts. This chain links TRBV19 with TRBJ2-7, with D unclear. Between the trimmed V and J ends, which lost 3 bases and 5 bases, there was a span of 14 bases. Germline V gene sequence: CDR1 LNHDA, CDR2 SQIVND (reference sequence). This CDR3 contains 14 residues. The CDR3 loop reads CASSIQQNWNEQYF. CDR3 nucleotides: TGTGCCAGTAGTATCCAACAGAACTGGAACGAGCAGTACTTC.

In this sample, this clone turned up a few times. The chain recombines TRBV30 with TRBJ1-2, with TRBD1 matching 7 bases. The CDR3 has 14 amino acids. With V trimmed by 4 bases and J by 5 bases, 10 bases remained unmatched. Per the germline V gene, CDR1 is GTSNPN and CDR2 is SVGIG (reference sequence). The CDR3, as DNA: TGTGCCTGGATTTCGGGACAGCTATCATATGGCTACACCTTC. Encoded protein: CAWISGQLSYGYTF.

CDR3: CASPDRGGKSNQPQHF. CDR3 in DNA: TGTGCCAGCCCCGACCGGGGGGGTAAGAGCAATCAGCCCCAGCATTTT. The chain recombines TRBV7-2 with TRBJ1-5, with TRBD1 as a possible D gene (5 bases). V lost 8 bases and J 1 base, leaving 18 bases between the germline ends. The CDR3 is 16 amino acids. Germline V lookup: CDR1 SGHTA, CDR2 FQGNSA.

The CDR3 coding sequence is TGTGCCTGGGGACAGGGGGCTGGAAACACCATATATTTT. Protein product: CAWGQGAGNTIYF. V usage is TRBV30 and J usage is TRBJ1-3; 10 bases align to TRBD1. There are 13 residues in the CDR3. Trimming at V came to 5 bases and at J to 2 bases, leaving 0 bases not matched to a gene. Germline CDR1 and CDR2: GTSNPN and SVGIG (reference sequence).

The chain employs TRBV7-8 and TRBJ2-3; D remains ambiguous. Trimming stripped 1 base from V and 6 bases from J, with 8 bases between. CDR1 and CDR2 (germline): SGHVS, FQNEAQ. This CDR3 spans 13 amino acids. Here the CDR3 reads CASSLVFIDTQYF. The CDR3 bases are TGTGCCAGCAGCTTAGTTTTCATTGATACGCAGTATTTT.

The J gene is TRBJ1-1, the V gene TRBV14, with a possible D match to TRBD1 (5 bases). The CDR3 spans 15 residues. The germline V and J ends were trimmed by 5 bases and 3 bases, with 16 bases remaining between them. Germline-derived CDR1 and CDR2 are SGHDN and FVKESK. The CDR3: CASSEPPAGYTEAFF. The CDR3 DNA is TGTGCCAGCAGCGAACCTCCGGCAGGGTACACTGAAGCTTTCTTT.

This rearrangement joins TRBV5-1 to TRBJ1-2; D is possibly TRBD1 (6 bases). The CDR3 runs 16 residues. Germline CDR1 reads SGHRS; CDR2 reads YFSETQ. The V gene lost 7 bases and the J gene lost 0 bases, with 19 bases spanning the gap. CDR3 residues: CASSKDTGTTNYGYTF. The CDR3 DNA reads TGCGCCAGCTCGAAAGATACAGGGACCACTAACTATGGCTACACCTTC.

This clone was picked up a small number of times. The genes are TRBV11-3 and TRBJ2-1; D is unresolved. From germline, CDR1 is SGHNT and CDR2 YENEEA. The V end was cut by 5 bases, the J end by 0 bases, with 5 bases between. The CDR3 is made up of 13 amino acids. The CDR3 loop reads CASSPDSYNEQFF. The CDR3 nucleotides are TGTGCCAGCAGCCCAGACTCCTACAATGAGCAGTTCTTC.

The DNA of the CDR3 is TGTGCCAGTAGTGCCCTAGTTTTGAATGAGCAGTTCTTC. Residues: CASSALVLNEQFF. The V call is TRBV19, the J call TRBJ2-1; D remains ambiguous. V gave up 5 bases and J gave up 7 bases, with 12 bases separating them. The CDR3 has 13 residues. CDR1 is LNHDA, CDR2 SQIVND, per germline (reference sequence).

The chain combines TRBV29-1 with TRBJ1-5, with D perhaps TRBD1 (6 bases). Trimming pared 5 bases from V and 2 bases from J, leaving 10 bases between. The germline V gene has CDR1 SQVTM and CDR2 ANQGSEA. This CDR3 is built from 13 residues. Here the CDR3 DNA reads TGCAGCGTTTCAGACAGGCGCAATCAGCCCCAGCATTTT. Translation gives CSVSDRRNQPQHF. Combining the CDR3 with reference TRBV29-1 and TRBJ1-5 gives the whole variable domain SAVISQKPSRDICQRGTSLTIQCQVDSQVTMMFWYRQQPGQSLTLIATANQGSEATYESGFVIDKFPISRPNLTFSTLTVSNMSPEDSSIYLCSVSDRRNQPQHFGDGTRLSIL.

This chain uses TRBV7-2 with TRBJ2-7; no definite D call. Per germline, CDR1 SGHTA and CDR2 FQGNSA. This CDR3 spans 13 amino acids. Trimming removed 6 bases from V and 6 bases from J, with 15 bases in between. For the CDR3, the DNA is TGTGCCAGCAGGAACGATGGCTCTTCCGAGCAGTACTTC. This gives the protein CASRNDGSSEQYF.